These T cell receptor beta chains were read from a single sample in a study of T cells after yellow fever vaccination. MiXCR, run by TCRdb on the 5' RACE reads, gives a single entry per CDR3 protein. The data show approximately 550,000 distinct CDR3 sequences, 15% to 20% seen once. The sample in question was PBMCs, obtained 15 days after the yellow fever booster vaccination. The receptor set was obtained from a man in his thirties or forties who received the YFV17D yellow fever vaccine. Each CDR3 is given with its conserved first and last residue. The order of the fields is V gene, J gene, D gene, clone size, CDR3 DNA, CDR3 protein. A D gene is named only where the DNA matches it firmly. The size field is filled for only some rows; it gives once, few, many or a size class.

v_gene: TRBV6-1
j_gene: TRBJ1-6
d_gene: TRBD1
abundance: -
CDR3nt: TGTGCCAGCACCCTCGGACAGGCTAATTCACCCCTCCACTTT
CDR3aa: CASTLGQANSPLHF

v_gene: TRBV7-2
j_gene: TRBJ2-1
d_gene: TRBD2
abundance: many
CDR3nt: TGTGCCAGCAGCCCCCCGGGCGGGAGCTACAATGAGCAGTTCTTC
CDR3aa: CASSPPGGSYNEQFF

v_gene: TRBV7-8
j_gene: TRBJ2-3
d_gene: TRBD2
abundance: many
CDR3nt: TGTGCCAGCACTAGCGGGCTCACAGATACGCAGTATTTT
CDR3aa: CASTSGLTDTQYF

v_gene: TRBV3-1
j_gene: TRBJ2-3
d_gene: -
abundance: -
CDR3nt: TGTGCCAGCAGCCAAGAATCGGGGCCAGATACGCAGTATTTT
CDR3aa: CASSQESGPDTQYF

v_gene: TRBV15
j_gene: TRBJ2-1
d_gene: -
abundance: -
CDR3nt: TGTGCCACCAGAGGTTTGGTAGCAGAGTACAATGAGCAGTTCTTC
CDR3aa: CATRGLVAEYNEQFF

v_gene: TRBV5-1
j_gene: TRBJ2-7
d_gene: -
abundance: few
CDR3nt: TGCGCCAGCAGCAGGACGGACGGTTACGAGCAGTACTTC
CDR3aa: CASSRTDGYEQYF

v_gene: TRBV19
j_gene: TRBJ2-1
d_gene: TRBD2
abundance: few
CDR3nt: TGTGCCAGTAGTATAGTACTAGCGGGATACAATGAGCAGTTCTTC
CDR3aa: CASSIVLAGYNEQFF

v_gene: TRBV7-2
j_gene: TRBJ2-5
d_gene: -
abundance: few
CDR3nt: TGTGCCAGCATGGGGGGACTTATCCAAGAGACCCAGTACTTC
CDR3aa: CASMGGLIQETQYF

v_gene: TRBV18
j_gene: TRBJ2-2
d_gene: -
abundance: -
CDR3nt: TGTGCCAGCTCCCTTTCCGGGACACTGAACACCGGGGAGCTGTTTTTT
CDR3aa: CASSLSGTLNTGELFF

v_gene: TRBV7-8
j_gene: TRBJ2-7
d_gene: -
abundance: -
CDR3nt: TGTGCCAGCAGCTACGACCGGGCCGAGCAGTACTTC
CDR3aa: CASSYDRAEQYF

v_gene: TRBV11-2
j_gene: TRBJ2-7
d_gene: TRBD2
abundance: -
CDR3nt: TGTGCCAGCAGCTCCCCCTTGTGGACGGCCGGGACTAGCGGAACCTACGAGCAGTACTTC
CDR3aa: CASSSPLWTAGTSGTYEQYF

v_gene: TRBV11-2
j_gene: TRBJ2-2
d_gene: TRBD1
abundance: -
CDR3nt: TGTGCCAGCAGAACCCCATCCAGGGGGCAAACCGGGGAGCTGTTTTTT
CDR3aa: CASRTPSRGQTGELFF

v_gene: TRBV6-5
j_gene: TRBJ2-5
d_gene: TRBD1
abundance: -
CDR3nt: TGTGCCAGCAGTTACTCCTCAGGGGGCGGCGAGACCCAGTACTTC
CDR3aa: CASSYSSGGGETQYF

v_gene: TRBV7-9
j_gene: TRBJ2-1
d_gene: -
abundance: -
CDR3nt: TGTGCCAGCAGCTCGTCTCCGTCCTTTAGCTCCTACAATGAGCAGTTCTTC
CDR3aa: CASSSSPSFSSYNEQFF

v_gene: TRBV28
j_gene: TRBJ2-1
d_gene: -
abundance: -
CDR3nt: TGTGCCAGCAGTTACTTCGGAGAGCGGCCCTACAATGAGCAGTTCTTC
CDR3aa: CASSYFGERPYNEQFF

v_gene: TRBV20-1
j_gene: TRBJ1-1
d_gene: -
abundance: -
CDR3nt: TGCAGTGCCGCTCGTGGGGGAACTGAAGCTTTCTTT
CDR3aa: CSAARGGTEAFF

v_gene: TRBV5-1
j_gene: TRBJ2-7
d_gene: -
abundance: -
CDR3nt: TGCGCCAGCAGCTTGGACATCGAACCCTACGAGCAGTACTTC
CDR3aa: CASSLDIEPYEQYF

v_gene: TRBV5-1
j_gene: TRBJ1-3
d_gene: -
abundance: few
CDR3nt: TGCGCCAGCAGCTCCTCACCCAGCCACCTCTCTGGAAACACCATATATTTT
CDR3aa: CASSSSPSHLSGNTIYF

v_gene: TRBV20-1
j_gene: TRBJ2-7
d_gene: -
abundance: -
CDR3nt: TGCAGTGCTAGAGATCGTCAGGGTAAACAGTACTTC
CDR3aa: CSARDRQGKQYF

v_gene: TRBV12-3/TRBV12-4
j_gene: TRBJ2-7
d_gene: -
abundance: few
CDR3nt: TGTGCCAGCAGTTTTGACGGATCCTACGAGCAGTACTTC
CDR3aa: CASSFDGSYEQYF

v_gene: TRBV9
j_gene: TRBJ2-2
d_gene: -
abundance: -
CDR3nt: TGTGCCAGCAGCGTAGATAGGGTCCGCGGGGAGCTGTTTTTT
CDR3aa: CASSVDRVRGELFF

v_gene: TRBV20-1
j_gene: TRBJ2-5
d_gene: -
abundance: -
CDR3nt: TGCAGTGCTAGAGTCGGGTCAATGGAGACCCAGTACTTC
CDR3aa: CSARVGSMETQYF

v_gene: TRBV7-9
j_gene: TRBJ2-2
d_gene: TRBD2
abundance: few
CDR3nt: TGTGCCAGCAACCTACTAGCGCGCGGCGGGGAGCTGTTTTTT
CDR3aa: CASNLLARGGELFF

v_gene: TRBV11-2
j_gene: TRBJ2-7
d_gene: -
abundance: -
CDR3nt: TGTGCCAGCAGCTTAGGCGCTAGCAATTACGAGCAGTACTTC
CDR3aa: CASSLGASNYEQYF

v_gene: TRBV7-2
j_gene: TRBJ1-6
d_gene: -
abundance: few
CDR3nt: TGTGCCAGCAGCTTAATGTTGTTGGGCAGGGACCTCCCTACCCTCCACTTT
CDR3aa: CASSLMLLGRDLPTLHF

v_gene: TRBV10-1
j_gene: TRBJ1-3
d_gene: -
abundance: -
CDR3nt: TGCGCCAGCAGTGAGTCGACTGATCGGGTTGGTTCGCTGGCGCCCGGAAACACCATATATTTT
CDR3aa: CASSESTDRVGSLAPGNTIYF

v_gene: TRBV20-1
j_gene: TRBJ2-3
d_gene: -
abundance: few
CDR3nt: TGCAGTGCTCTGCTTAGCACAGATACGCAGTATTTT
CDR3aa: CSALLSTDTQYF

v_gene: TRBV4-3
j_gene: TRBJ2-3
d_gene: -
abundance: few
CDR3nt: TGCGCCAGCAGCCAAGCGGGCGGGATCCTAGATACGCAGTATTTT
CDR3aa: CASSQAGGILDTQYF

v_gene: TRBV6-5
j_gene: TRBJ1-2
d_gene: -
abundance: many
CDR3nt: TGTGCCAGCAGTTACTCTGGGGGGTACGACGGCTACACCTTC
CDR3aa: CASSYSGGYDGYTF

v_gene: TRBV11-3
j_gene: TRBJ2-7
d_gene: TRBD1
abundance: -
CDR3nt: TGTGCCAGCAGCCCACCGGGACAGGGACCCTACGAGCAGTACTTC
CDR3aa: CASSPPGQGPYEQYF

v_gene: TRBV5-1
j_gene: TRBJ2-7
d_gene: TRBD2
abundance: few
CDR3nt: TGCGCCAGCAGCTCGGGGGGACTAGCGGGAGACTACGAGCAGTACTTC
CDR3aa: CASSSGGLAGDYEQYF

v_gene: TRBV5-6
j_gene: TRBJ2-7
d_gene: -
abundance: few
CDR3nt: TGTGCCAGCAGCTTGGGTCTAGGAGCACAGTACTACGAGCAGTACTTC
CDR3aa: CASSLGLGAQYYEQYF